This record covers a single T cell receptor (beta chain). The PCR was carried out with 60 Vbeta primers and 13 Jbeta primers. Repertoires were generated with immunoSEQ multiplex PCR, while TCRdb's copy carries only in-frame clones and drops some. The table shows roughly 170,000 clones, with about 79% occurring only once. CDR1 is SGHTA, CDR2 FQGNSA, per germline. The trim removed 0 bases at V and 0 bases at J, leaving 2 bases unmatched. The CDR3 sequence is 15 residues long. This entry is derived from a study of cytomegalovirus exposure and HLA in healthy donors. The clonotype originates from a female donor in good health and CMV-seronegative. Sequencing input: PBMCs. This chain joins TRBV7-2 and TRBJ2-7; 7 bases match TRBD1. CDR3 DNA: TGTGCCAGCAGCTTAGCGACAGGGTCCTCCTACGAGCAGTACTTC. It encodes CASSLATGSSYEQYF. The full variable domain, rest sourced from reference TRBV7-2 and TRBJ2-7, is GAGVSQSPSNKVTEKGKDVELRCDPISGHTALYWYRQSLGQGLEFLIYFQGNSAPDKSGLPSDRFSAERTGGSVSTLTIQRTQQEDSAVYLCASSLATGSSYEQYFGPGTRLTVT.